This is a list of T cell receptor beta chains from one sample in a study of shared clonotypes between healthy human individuals. Using immunoSEQ multiplex PCR, the repertoire was profiled, and TCRdb retains in-frame clones only, with some absent. Among millions of clones listed, roughly 94% were seen once. Sequencing used naive CD8+ T cells sorted from blood. Source of these receptors: a young man in good health. Each CDR3 is given without its conserved first and last residue.

v_call cdr3_aa
TRBV9 ASSRGQLYNQPQH
TRBV11-2 ASSLEGETQY
TRBV10-3 AISGLAETYNEQF
TRBV7-9 ASSRQAYEQY
TRBV9 ASSTHSTSAPPTQY
TRBV6-6 ASSWGLPVEQF
TRBV19 ASHPGGGLVEQY
TRBV7-9 ASSRLGGGRKSGANVLT
TRBV27 ASQHGTDTQY
TRBV6-5 ASSYLEMSTGELF
TRBV6-5 ASMGGGTDTQY
TRBV2 ASSVSGDEKLF
TRBV7-2 ASSLVASSYNEQF
TRBV9 ASGRSGNEQF
TRBV4-1 ASSQTSGIYEQY
TRBV7-9 AGDRGSSYEQY
TRBV2 ASSEGGGQY
TRBV7-8 ASSFATGGFGNTIY
TRBV14 ASSQNGISWGRAVNSPLH
TRBV5-6 ASSSRQGADTEAF